This T cell receptor (beta chain) was documented in a study of blood T cells in healthy people across ages. Study observations and caveats: A strong correlation was seen between TCR beta diversity and naive T cell percentage.

The second PCR ran 7 to 11 cycles with a sample-barcoded 5' primer and J-beta primers. Sequencing yielded, for each sample, at least 2.5 million paired-end reads carrying CDR3. MiXCR, applied by TCRdb to the 5' RACE reads, yields one record per CDR3 protein. The profile shows 650,000 to 1,000,000 distinct CDR3 sequences, about 47% of them singletons. The V and J ends lost 4 bases and 6 bases, in that order; junction bases with no gene match: 6. Germline V gene data show CDR1 as GTSNPN and CDR2 as SVGIG (reference sequence). This CDR3 is 14 amino acids long. Each individual donor underwent a draw of ten milliliters of peripheral blood. This clonotype was seen more than once but under ten times. As yet, its antigen is unknown.

Sequenced material: blood. This clonotype was obtained from a man at least 80 years old in good health. This chain connects TRBV30 to TRBJ2-1; 10 positions agree with TRBD2. This CDR3 reads CAWKGLAAGNEQFF. The CDR3 DNA is TGTGCCTGGAAAGGACTAGCGGCAGGCAATGAGCAGTTCTTC.